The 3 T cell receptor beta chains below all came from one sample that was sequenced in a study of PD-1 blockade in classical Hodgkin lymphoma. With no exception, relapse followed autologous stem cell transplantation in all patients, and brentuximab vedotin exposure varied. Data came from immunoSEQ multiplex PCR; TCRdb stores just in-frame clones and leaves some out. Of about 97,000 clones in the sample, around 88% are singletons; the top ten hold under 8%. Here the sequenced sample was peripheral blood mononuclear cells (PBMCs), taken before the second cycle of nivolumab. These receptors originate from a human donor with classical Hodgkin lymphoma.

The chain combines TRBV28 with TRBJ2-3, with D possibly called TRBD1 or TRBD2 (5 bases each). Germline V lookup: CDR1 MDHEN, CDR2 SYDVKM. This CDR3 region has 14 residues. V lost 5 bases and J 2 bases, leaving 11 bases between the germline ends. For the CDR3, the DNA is TGTGCCAGCAGTCCCGGGACCATCACAGATACGCAGTATTTT. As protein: CASSPGTITDTQYF.

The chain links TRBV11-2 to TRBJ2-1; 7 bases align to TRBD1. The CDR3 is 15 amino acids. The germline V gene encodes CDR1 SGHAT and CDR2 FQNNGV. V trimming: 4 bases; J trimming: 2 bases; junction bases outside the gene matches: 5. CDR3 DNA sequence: TGTGCCAGCAGCTATACAGGGGTACCCTACAATGAGCAGTTCTTC. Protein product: CASSYTGVPYNEQFF.

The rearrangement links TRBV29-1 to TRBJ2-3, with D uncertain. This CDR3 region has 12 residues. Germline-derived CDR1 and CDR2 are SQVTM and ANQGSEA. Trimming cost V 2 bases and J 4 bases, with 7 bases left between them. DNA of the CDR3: TGCAGCGTTGAACAGACGGCAGATACGCAGTATTTT. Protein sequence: CSVEQTADTQYF.